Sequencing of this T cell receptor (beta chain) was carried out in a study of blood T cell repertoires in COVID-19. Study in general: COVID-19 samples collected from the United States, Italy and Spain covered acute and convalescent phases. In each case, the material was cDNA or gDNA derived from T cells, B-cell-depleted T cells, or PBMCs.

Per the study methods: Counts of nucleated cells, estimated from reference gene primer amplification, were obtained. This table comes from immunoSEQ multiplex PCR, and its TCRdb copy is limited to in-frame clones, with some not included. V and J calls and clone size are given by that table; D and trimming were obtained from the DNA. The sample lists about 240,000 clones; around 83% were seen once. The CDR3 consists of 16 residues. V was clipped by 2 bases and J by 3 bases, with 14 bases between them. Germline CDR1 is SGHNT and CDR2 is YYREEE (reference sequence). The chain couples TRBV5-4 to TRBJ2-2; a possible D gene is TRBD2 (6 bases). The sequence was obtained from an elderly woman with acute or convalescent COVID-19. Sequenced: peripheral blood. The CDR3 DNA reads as TGTGCCAGCAGCTTACCAGCCGGGACTTACACCGGGGAGCTGTTTTTT. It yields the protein CASSLPAGTYTGELFF.